The 13 T cell receptor beta chains below were found in one sample sequenced in a study of cytomegalovirus exposure and HLA in healthy donors. 13 Jbeta primers and 60 Vbeta primers were used for the PCR. Produced via immunoSEQ multiplex PCR; TCRdb's table is partial and in-frame only. This sample yields some 150,000 clones, of which about four fifths are seen a single time; roughly 1.5% belongs to the top ten. The sequenced sample consisted of PBMCs. These receptors were collected from a male donor in good health and CMV-seronegative.

V is TRBV5-4 and J is TRBJ2-5, with 7 bases lining up with TRBD2. TRBJ2-7 explains the end of the DNA better; the J call may be wrong. The CDR3 is made up of 16 amino acids. Per the germline V gene, CDR1 is SGHNT and CDR2 is YYREEE (reference sequence). Here the CDR3 reads CASSSDLAVSSYEQYF. CDR3 bases: TGTGCCAGCAGCTCAGACCTAGCGGTTAGCTCCTACGAGCAGTACTTC.

The chain is built from TRBV11-2 and TRBJ1-2; 9 bases map to TRBD1. The CDR3 runs 14 residues. Germline V lookup: CDR1 SGHAT, CDR2 FQNNGV. Losses at the gene ends were 6 bases for V and 4 bases for J; bases not matched to a gene: 6. CDR3 sequence reads: CASRANRGLYGYTF. CDR3 nucleotide sequence: TGTGCCAGCAGAGCAAACAGGGGGCTCTATGGCTACACCTTC.

CDR3 coding DNA: TGTGCCAGTAGTATTCCAGGGTTGAACGAAAAACTGTTTTTT. The encoded protein is CASSIPGLNEKLFF. The V call is TRBV19, the J call TRBJ1-4, with D tentatively TRBD1 (5 bases). CDR3 size: 14 residues. Germline-derived CDR1 and CDR2 are LNHDA and SQIVND (reference sequence). V was cut by 3 bases and J by 8 bases, with 13 bases left in between.

The chain employs TRBV7-2 and TRBJ2-4, with D tentatively TRBD1 (6 bases). Germline V CDR1 and CDR2: SGHTA, FQGNSA. The CDR3 is 15 residues long. V lost 5 bases and J 6 bases, leaving 17 bases between the germline ends. CDR3 DNA sequence: TGTGCCAGCAGCCAAAGCCAGGGGACCTTAAACATTCAGTACTTC. Translation gives CASSQSQGTLNIQYF.

The V and J genes are TRBV28 and TRBJ1-4; D perhaps matches TRBD1 (5 bases). The CDR3 has 15 amino acids. The V gene lost 6 bases and the J gene lost 0 bases, with 11 bases spanning the gap. From germline, CDR1 is MDHEN and CDR2 SYDVKM. The CDR3 is CASRTQGSTNEKLFF. In nucleotides, the CDR3 is TGTGCCAGCAGAACTCAGGGTTCAACTAATGAAAAACTGTTTTTT.

This clone appeared a few times. The chain has TRBV6-1 and TRBJ1-1; 7 nucleotides match TRBD1. Losses at the gene ends were 4 bases for V and 4 bases for J; bases not matched to a gene: 12. The CDR3 contains 16 residues. The V gene's germline CDR1 is MNHNS and CDR2 SASEGT. CDR3 in amino acids: CASSAPAGQASTEAFF. The CDR3 nucleotides are TGTGCCAGCAGTGCCCCGGCAGGACAGGCGAGCACTGAAGCTTTCTTT.

The rearrangement joins TRBV23-1 to TRBJ2-6, with TRBD1 matching over 8 bases. TRBV23-1 is known as an ORF, though its function is uncertain. This CDR3 is 17 amino acids long. The V segment lost 0 bases and the J segment 4 bases; nucleotides outside the gene matches: 5. CDR3 protein: CASSQSQGAGGANVLTF. CDR3 sequence (DNA): TGCGCCAGCAGTCAATCGCAGGGGGCGGGAGGGGCCAACGTCCTGACTTTC.

The V call is TRBV5-1, the J call TRBJ2-1; D remains unclear. Trimming removed 5 bases from V and 1 base from J, with 7 bases in between. The CDR3 is made up of 13 amino acids. Per the germline V gene, CDR1 is SGHRS and CDR2 is YFSETQ. CDR3 amino acids: CASSYASYNEQFF. In nucleotides, the CDR3 is TGCGCCAGCAGTTACGCGTCCTACAATGAGCAGTTCTTC.

To note about this clone: A read error may account for a junction end that differs from germline. The rearrangement joins TRBV29-1 to TRBJ2-2, with 7 positions matching TRBD1. The CDR3 sequence is 14 residues long. Germline V gene data show CDR1 as SQVTM and CDR2 as ANQGSEA. The CDR3 here is CSVKETGSTGELFF. The CDR3 coding sequence is TGCAGCGTTAAAGAGACAGGGTCCACCGGGGAGCTGTTTTTT.

This clone was seen more than once but under ten times. The genes are TRBV19 and TRBJ1-1; 8 bases match TRBD1. Germline V gene lookup returns CDR1 LNHDA and CDR2 SQIVND (reference sequence). With V trimmed by 5 bases and J by 10 bases, 9 bases remained unmatched. The CDR3 extends over 13 amino acids. The CDR3 loop is CASSAQGVTVAFF. CDR3 nucleotides: TGTGCCAGTAGTGCACAGGGGGTGACAGTAGCTTTCTTT. The entire variable domain, with the rest obtained from reference TRBV19 and TRBJ1-1, is as follows: DGGITQSPKYLFRKEGQNVTLSCEQNLNHDAMYWYRQDPGQGLRLIYYSQIVNDFQKGDIAEGYSVSREKKESFPLTVTSAQKNPTAFYLCASSAQGVTVAFFGQGTRLTVV.

V and J are TRBV6-1 and TRBJ1-6; 9 bases align to TRBD1. With 6 bases clipped from V and 4 bases from J, the junction kept 4 bases outside the gene matches. The V gene's germline CDR1 is MNHNS and CDR2 SASEGT. The CDR3 is made up of 15 amino acids. CDR3 region: CASRGQGGYNSPLHF. The CDR3 bases are TGTGCCAGCAGGGGACAGGGTGGTTATAATTCACCCCTCCACTTT.

The CDR3 protein is CASSETWGVQPQHF. The DNA for the CDR3 is TGTGCCAGCAGTGAAACCTGGGGGGTCCAGCCCCAGCATTTT. The V and J genes are TRBV6-1 and TRBJ1-5, with D possibly being TRBD1 (5 bases). Germline loops: CDR1 MNHNS, CDR2 SASEGT. The CDR3 loop spans 14 amino acids. Deletions cut 2 bases from V and 7 bases from J, with 12 bases between.

This clone has just a few counts. This chain connects TRBV19 to TRBJ1-2, with no clear D. The CDR3 has 11 amino acids. Trimming pared 0 bases from V and 6 bases from J, leaving 2 bases between. Germline values: CDR1 LNHDA, CDR2 SQIVND (reference sequence). DNA of the CDR3: TGTGCCAGTAGTATAGATAATGGCTACACCTTC. It encodes CASSIDNGYTF.